The rows below give T cell receptor beta chains drawn from one sample of a study of shared clonotypes between healthy human individuals. The assay was immunoSEQ multiplex PCR, and TCRdb's table has in-frame clones only and misses some. The sample lists 490,000 or so clones; over 60% were seen once. The sequenced material came from PBMCs. These receptors were taken from a middle-aged woman in good health. Some clones in this sample may be carry-over from other donors' samples. Both conserved end residues are part of each CDR3. Each record gives: CDR3 protein, CDR3 DNA, J gene, V gene, D gene, clone size. D genes are given only for firm matches. Clone size is not always given. Where it is, it says once, few, many or a class for expanded clones.

CDR3aa: CASSLGQTPYEQYF
CDR3nt: TGTGCCAGCAGCTTAGGGCAGACACCTTACGAGCAGTACTTC
j_gene: TRBJ2-7
v_gene: TRBV11-2
d_gene: NA
abundance: NA

CDR3aa: CASSVSGTDTQYF
CDR3nt: TGTGCCAGCAGCGTTAGCGGCACAGATACGCAGTATTTT
j_gene: TRBJ2-3
v_gene: TRBV9
d_gene: NA
abundance: NA

CDR3aa: CASSQTGTGLSPLHF
CDR3nt: TGTGCCAGCAGCCAAACTGGGACAGGCCTTTCACCCCTCCACTTT
j_gene: TRBJ1-6
v_gene: TRBV11-2
d_gene: TRBD1
abundance: NA

CDR3aa: CASSQERSYGELFF
CDR3nt: TGTGCCAGCAGCCAGGAGAGGTCTTACGGGGAGCTGTTTTTT
j_gene: TRBJ2-2
v_gene: TRBV14
d_gene: NA
abundance: NA

CDR3aa: CASSPGWGLADTDTQYF
CDR3nt: TGTGCCAGCAGCCCAGGGTGGGGACTAGCGGACACAGATACGCAGTATTTT
j_gene: TRBJ2-3
v_gene: TRBV11-2
d_gene: TRBD2
abundance: few

CDR3aa: CASSLRANVLTF
CDR3nt: TGTGCCTCGTCCCTGCGGGCCAACGTCCTGACTTTC
j_gene: TRBJ2-6
v_gene: TRBV30
d_gene: NA
abundance: NA

CDR3aa: CASSPEGGSAGANVLTF
CDR3nt: TGTGCCAGCAGCCCCGAAGGTGGGTCTGCTGGGGCCAACGTCCTGACTTTC
j_gene: TRBJ2-6
v_gene: TRBV7-3
d_gene: NA
abundance: NA

CDR3aa: CASSLTGGTEAFF
CDR3nt: TGCGCCAGCAGCTTGACAGGGGGTACTGAAGCTTTCTTT
j_gene: TRBJ1-1
v_gene: TRBV5-1
d_gene: TRBD1
abundance: once

CDR3aa: CAWSPGGRANTGELFF
CDR3nt: TGTGCCTGGAGTCCAGGCGGGAGGGCCAACACCGGGGAGCTGTTTTTT
j_gene: TRBJ2-2
v_gene: TRBV30
d_gene: TRBD2
abundance: NA

CDR3aa: CASSLALGLAHSYEQYF
CDR3nt: TGTGCCAGCAGCTTAGCCCTCGGACTAGCGCACTCCTACGAGCAGTACTTC
j_gene: TRBJ2-7
v_gene: TRBV7-2
d_gene: TRBD2
abundance: NA

CDR3aa: CASTRGPWGEKLFF
CDR3nt: TGCGCCAGCACCCGGGGGCCGTGGGGGGAAAAACTGTTTTTT
j_gene: TRBJ1-4
v_gene: TRBV4-1
d_gene: NA
abundance: NA

CDR3aa: CASSGTSGPSYEQYF
CDR3nt: TGTGCCAGCAGTGGAACTAGCGGCCCCTCCTACGAGCAGTACTTC
j_gene: TRBJ2-7
v_gene: TRBV7-2
d_gene: TRBD2
abundance: NA

CDR3aa: CASSPRGAGAGGELFF
CDR3nt: TGTGCCAGCAGTCCCCGGGGAGCGGGAGCTGGCGGGGAGCTGTTTTTT
j_gene: TRBJ2-2
v_gene: TRBV28
d_gene: TRBD2
abundance: NA

CDR3aa: CASSPSSGAYEQYF
CDR3nt: TGTGCCAGCAGCCCTTCTAGCGGAGCCTACGAGCAGTACTTC
j_gene: TRBJ2-7
v_gene: TRBV5-5
d_gene: TRBD2
abundance: NA

CDR3aa: CASRYGGDSYNEQFF
CDR3nt: TGTGCCAGCAGATATGGGGGAGACAGTTACAATGAGCAGTTCTTC
j_gene: TRBJ2-1
v_gene: TRBV27
d_gene: NA
abundance: NA

CDR3aa: CASSHLARADYGYTF
CDR3nt: TGCGCCAGCAGCCATTTGGCCAGGGCAGACTATGGCTACACCTTC
j_gene: TRBJ1-2
v_gene: TRBV4-1
d_gene: NA
abundance: NA

CDR3aa: CASRILAEEQFF
CDR3nt: TGTGCCAGCAGAATATTGGCGGAAGAGCAGTTCTTC
j_gene: TRBJ2-1
v_gene: TRBV28
d_gene: NA
abundance: NA

CDR3aa: CASSERENTEAFF
CDR3nt: TGTGCCAGCAGCGAGAGGGAGAACACTGAAGCTTTCTTT
j_gene: TRBJ1-1
v_gene: TRBV27
d_gene: NA
abundance: many

CDR3aa: CASSPEPGTGGEQFF
CDR3nt: TGCGCCAGCAGCCCGGAGCCCGGGACCGGGGGTGAGCAGTTCTTC
j_gene: TRBJ2-1
v_gene: TRBV5-1
d_gene: NA
abundance: few

CDR3aa: CASRQGNNQPQHF
CDR3nt: TGCGCCAGCCGACAGGGAAACAATCAGCCCCAGCATTTT
j_gene: TRBJ1-5
v_gene: TRBV28
d_gene: TRBD1
abundance: NA

CDR3aa: CSVRLASGGELFF
CDR3nt: TGCAGCGTTAGGCTAGCTTCGGGTGGGGAGCTGTTTTTT
j_gene: TRBJ2-2
v_gene: TRBV29-1
d_gene: NA
abundance: NA

CDR3aa: CASSRSGGYNEQFF
CDR3nt: TGTGCCAGCTCACGGAGCGGAGGATACAATGAGCAGTTCTTC
j_gene: TRBJ2-1
v_gene: TRBV18
d_gene: NA
abundance: NA

CDR3aa: CASSLTALVGELFF
CDR3nt: TGTGCCAGCAGCCTGACTGCATTGGTCGGGGAGCTGTTTTTT
j_gene: TRBJ2-2
v_gene: TRBV11-2
d_gene: NA
abundance: NA

CDR3aa: CASRLLANEQFF
CDR3nt: TGTGCCAGCAGACTATTGGCGAATGAGCAGTTCTTC
j_gene: TRBJ2-1
v_gene: TRBV28
d_gene: NA
abundance: NA

CDR3aa: CASIEGIPYEQYF
CDR3nt: TGCGCCAGCATTGAAGGGATCCCCTACGAGCAGTACTTC
j_gene: TRBJ2-7
v_gene: TRBV23-1
d_gene: NA
abundance: NA

CDR3aa: CAISESGLAGNTGELFF
CDR3nt: TGTGCCATCAGTGAGAGTGGTCTAGCGGGCAACACCGGGGAGCTGTTTTTT
j_gene: TRBJ2-2
v_gene: TRBV10-3
d_gene: TRBD2
abundance: NA

CDR3aa: CASSRRAGTQMNEQFF
CDR3nt: TGTGCCAGTAGTCGTAGGGCGGGAACCCAAATGAATGAGCAGTTCTTC
j_gene: TRBJ2-1
v_gene: TRBV19
d_gene: NA
abundance: once

CDR3aa: CASSLPDDRNEKLFF
CDR3nt: TGTGCCAGCAGTTTACCCGACGACCGCAATGAAAAACTGTTTTTT
j_gene: TRBJ1-4
v_gene: TRBV28
d_gene: NA
abundance: many

CDR3aa: CASSESAGAYEQYF
CDR3nt: TGTGCCAGCTCCGAGTCAGCGGGGGCCTACGAGCAGTACTTC
j_gene: TRBJ2-7
v_gene: TRBV28
d_gene: TRBD2
abundance: NA

CDR3aa: CASSRRLAGRRGETQYF
CDR3nt: TGTGCCAGCAGCCGAAGACTAGCGGGCCGAAGAGGGGAGACCCAGTACTTC
j_gene: TRBJ2-5
v_gene: TRBV7-2
d_gene: TRBD2
abundance: NA

CDR3aa: CATRLPQETQYF
CDR3nt: TGTGCTACGCGGCTGCCACAAGAGACCCAGTACTTC
j_gene: TRBJ2-5
v_gene: TRBV12-5
d_gene: NA
abundance: NA

CDR3aa: CASSLEGFEHEQYF
CDR3nt: TGTGCCAGCAGCTTGGAAGGTTTTGAACACGAGCAGTACTTC
j_gene: TRBJ2-7
v_gene: TRBV7-9
d_gene: NA
abundance: NA

CDR3aa: CAISVQGGNTDTQYF
CDR3nt: TGTGCCATCAGTGTTCAGGGGGGGAACACAGATACGCAGTATTTT
j_gene: TRBJ2-3
v_gene: TRBV10-3
d_gene: NA
abundance: NA

CDR3aa: CASSVAGGPGAEQYF
CDR3nt: TGTGCCAGCAGCGTAGCGGGAGGGCCTGGGGCCGAGCAGTACTTC
j_gene: TRBJ2-7
v_gene: TRBV6-5
d_gene: TRBD2
abundance: NA

CDR3aa: CASSLAAGGYTF
CDR3nt: TGTGCCAGCAGTTTGGCGGCGGGTGGCTACACCTTC
j_gene: TRBJ1-2
v_gene: TRBV28
d_gene: NA
abundance: NA

CDR3aa: CASSLGPRQAILAKNIQYF
CDR3nt: TGTGCCAGCAGCTTAGGACCCCGACAGGCGATACTAGCCAAAAACATTCAGTACTTC
j_gene: TRBJ2-4
v_gene: TRBV7-9
d_gene: NA
abundance: NA

CDR3aa: CASSLGLADTQYF
CDR3nt: TGTGCCAGCAGCTTAGGACTAGCAGATACGCAGTATTTT
j_gene: TRBJ2-3
v_gene: TRBV7-3
d_gene: TRBD2
abundance: once

CDR3aa: CASSPGLAGVETQYF
CDR3nt: TGTGCCAGCAGTCCGGGACTAGCGGGAGTAGAGACCCAGTACTTC
j_gene: TRBJ2-5
v_gene: TRBV25-1
d_gene: TRBD2
abundance: NA

CDR3aa: CASSLDRWSYEQYF
CDR3nt: TGTGCCAGCAGCCTGGACAGGTGGAGCTACGAGCAGTACTTC
j_gene: TRBJ2-7
v_gene: TRBV7-9
d_gene: TRBD1
abundance: NA

CDR3aa: CASSLPPRGLAKNIQYF
CDR3nt: TGTGCCAGCAGCTTACCCCCGCGAGGGCTAGCCAAAAACATTCAGTACTTC
j_gene: TRBJ2-4
v_gene: TRBV7-2
d_gene: NA
abundance: NA

CDR3aa: CAIIPGPSSGDTIYF
CDR3nt: TGTGCCATCATTCCGGGCCCCAGCTCTGGAGACACCATATATTTT
j_gene: TRBJ1-3
v_gene: TRBV10-3
d_gene: NA
abundance: NA

CDR3aa: CASSHLRGQLNTEAFF
CDR3nt: TGTGCCAGTAGTCACCTGCGGGGACAACTGAACACTGAAGCTTTCTTT
j_gene: TRBJ1-1
v_gene: TRBV19
d_gene: NA
abundance: NA

CDR3aa: CASSSGQIVNYGYTF
CDR3nt: TGCGCCAGCAGCTCCGGACAGATCGTTAACTATGGCTACACCTTC
j_gene: TRBJ1-2
v_gene: TRBV5-1
d_gene: NA
abundance: NA

CDR3aa: CASSLGTGEYEQYF
CDR3nt: TGCGCCAGCAGCTTGGGGACAGGGGAGTACGAGCAGTACTTC
j_gene: TRBJ2-7
v_gene: TRBV5-1
d_gene: TRBD1
abundance: NA

CDR3aa: CASSLFGGNYGYTF
CDR3nt: TGTGCCAGCAGTTTATTCGGGGGCAACTATGGCTACACCTTC
j_gene: TRBJ1-2
v_gene: TRBV27
d_gene: NA
abundance: NA

CDR3aa: CASSQDRVGYTF
CDR3nt: TGTGCCAGCAGCCAGGACAGGGTCGGCTACACCTTC
j_gene: TRBJ1-2
v_gene: TRBV2
d_gene: TRBD1
abundance: NA

CDR3aa: CASSLAGGETQYF
CDR3nt: TGCGCCAGCAGCTTGGCAGGAGGAGAGACCCAGTACTTC
j_gene: TRBJ2-5
v_gene: TRBV5-1
d_gene: NA
abundance: few

CDR3aa: CASSLGSGANVLTF
CDR3nt: TGTGCCAGCAGCTTAGGCTCTGGGGCCAACGTCCTGACTTTC
j_gene: TRBJ2-6
v_gene: TRBV7-2
d_gene: NA
abundance: NA

CDR3aa: CASSGTTRRNSGANVLTF
CDR3nt: TGCGCCAGCAGTGGGACTACCCGGCGGAACTCTGGGGCCAACGTCCTGACTTTC
j_gene: TRBJ2-6
v_gene: TRBV10-2
d_gene: NA
abundance: NA

CDR3aa: CASSQVAGAGEQYF
CDR3nt: TGCGCCAGCAGCCAAGTCGCGGGAGCAGGGGAGCAGTACTTC
j_gene: TRBJ2-7
v_gene: TRBV4-1
d_gene: TRBD2
abundance: few

CDR3aa: CASIVGDTQYF
CDR3nt: TGCGCCAGCATAGTTGGAGATACGCAGTATTTT
j_gene: TRBJ2-3
v_gene: TRBV5-1
d_gene: NA
abundance: once

CDR3aa: CASSPRSGPSYEQYF
CDR3nt: TGTGCCAGCAGCCCTCGAAGCGGGCCCTCCTACGAGCAGTACTTC
j_gene: TRBJ2-7
v_gene: TRBV11-1
d_gene: NA
abundance: NA

CDR3aa: CSVERGADSYEQYF
CDR3nt: TGCAGCGTTGAGAGGGGGGCGGATTCCTACGAGCAGTACTTC
j_gene: TRBJ2-7
v_gene: TRBV29-1
d_gene: NA
abundance: NA

CDR3aa: CASRPMGTYGYTF
CDR3nt: TGTGCCAGCAGGCCCATGGGTACCTATGGCTACACCTTC
j_gene: TRBJ1-2
v_gene: TRBV28
d_gene: NA
abundance: NA

CDR3aa: CASSPPNYEQYF
CDR3nt: TGTGCCAGCAGCCCGCCCAACTACGAGCAGTACTTC
j_gene: TRBJ2-7
v_gene: TRBV7-2
d_gene: NA
abundance: NA